A selection of T cell receptor beta chains follows, all from one sample in a study of Ad26.COV2.S vaccination and SARS-CoV-2 variants. The repertoire was sequenced with immunoSEQ multiplex PCR; TCRdb's copy has only in-frame clones and lacks some. The table shows roughly 700,000 clones, with 80% to 90% occurring only once. The input for sequencing was peripheral blood, taken in a trial of Ad26.COV2.S vaccine versus placebo. These receptors all come from a person aged 18-60 years who received the Ad26.COV2.S COVID-19 vaccine or a placebo. Both conserved end residues are part of each CDR3. The D gene is left open where the match is weak. The size entry is marked missing in some rows and otherwise reads once, few, many or a size class.

cdr3_nt,cdr3_aa,clone_size,d_call,v_call,j_call
TGCGCCAGCAGCCAAGATGTAGTCGGTACTGAAGCTTTCTTT,CASSQDVVGTEAFF,NA,NA,TRBV4-3,TRBJ1-1
TGCGCCAGCAGCTTGGGGGCGGATCAGCCCCAGCATTTT,CASSLGADQPQHF,once,NA,TRBV5-1,TRBJ1-5
TGTGCCACCAGTGACCGGACAGGGGGGAGCTCCTACAATGAGCAGTTCTTC,CATSDRTGGSSYNEQFF,NA,TRBD1,TRBV24-1,TRBJ2-1
TGTGCCACCAGTGATGCGCCGGAGAGGGCCCGGGAGCTGTTTTTT,CATSDAPERARELFF,NA,NA,TRBV24-1,TRBJ2-2
TGCGCCAGCAGCTTGGAGCGGAGCACAGATACGCAGTATTTT,CASSLERSTDTQYF,NA,NA,TRBV5-1,TRBJ2-3
TGTGCCTGGAGTGTACGAGGCAGACAGAACACCGGGGAGCTGTTTTTT,CAWSVRGRQNTGELFF,NA,NA,TRBV30,TRBJ2-2
TGTGCCAGCAGCGACACTAGCGGGAGCTACAATGAGCAGTTCTTC,CASSDTSGSYNEQFF,NA,TRBD2,TRBV3-1/TRBV3-2,TRBJ2-1
TGTGCCACCAATCTCAATCGGGACGAGGGCGATGAGCAGTTCTTC,CATNLNRDEGDEQFF,NA,NA,TRBV24-1,TRBJ2-1
TGCAGCGCTGGTTCCAGGGGTAGCAACGAGCAGTACTTC,CSAGSRGSNEQYF,NA,NA,TRBV29-1,TRBJ2-7
TGTGCCTGGAGTGTCCGTATAGAGACCCAGTACTTC,CAWSVRIETQYF,once,NA,TRBV30,TRBJ2-5
TGTGCCAGCAGCTTAGCGTCCAGGGGGGACACCATATATTTT,CASSLASRGDTIYF,NA,TRBD1,TRBV7-2,TRBJ1-3
TGTGCCAGCAGACTGACAGAGTTTGCGCCCCAGCATTTT,CASRLTEFAPQHF,NA,NA,TRBV6-5,TRBJ1-5
TGTGCCAGCAGCTACTCCGGGACGGAAATCAATCAGCCCCAGCATTTT,CASSYSGTEINQPQHF,once,NA,TRBV5-5,TRBJ1-5
TGTGCCAGCAGCTTAACAGGGGGACCCTACAATGAGCAGTTCTTC,CASSLTGGPYNEQFF,NA,TRBD1,TRBV7-9,TRBJ2-1
TGTGCCAGCAGGGTCGCCCCCGGGGCTAACTATGGCTACACCTTC,CASRVAPGANYGYTF,NA,NA,TRBV6-5,TRBJ1-2
TGCGCCAGCAGCCAGGGACTAGCTGGGGATGAGCAGTTCTTC,CASSQGLAGDEQFF,few,TRBD2,TRBV5-1,TRBJ2-1
TGTGCCAGCACGAAAAGGGGGGGCACTGAAGCTTTCTTT,CASTKRGGTEAFF,NA,NA,TRBV12-3/TRBV12-4,TRBJ1-1
TGTGCCAGCAGTCCCGGGACAGGTAGATTTATGGGCTACACCTTC,CASSPGTGRFMGYTF,NA,TRBD1,TRBV27,TRBJ1-2
TGTGCCACCGGAAGAGGACACGTCACTGAAGCTTTCTTT,CATGRGHVTEAFF,NA,NA,TRBV24-1,TRBJ1-1
TGTGCCAGCGGATTAGGACAGGGGCATTTT,CASGLGQGHF,NA,TRBD1,TRBV12-3/TRBV12-4,TRBJ1-3
TGTGCCAGCAGTTTCAGAGAGGAGGAGCAGTTCTTC,CASSFREEEQFF,NA,NA,TRBV27,TRBJ2-1
TGTGCCAGCAGCTGGGGACAGGGGGGACCACACCACTTT,CASSWGQGGPHHF,few,TRBD1,TRBV7-9,TRBJ1-6
TGCGCCAGCAGCCGAGGGGAGTCCGAGCAGTACTTC,CASSRGESEQYF,NA,NA,TRBV5-1,TRBJ2-7
TGTGCCAGTAGTATACCGGGGATGGGTACAGATACGCAGTATTTT,CASSIPGMGTDTQYF,NA,NA,TRBV19,TRBJ2-3
TGTGCCAGCAAGGGATTAGTTCCATTGTATGGCTACACCTTC,CASKGLVPLYGYTF,NA,NA,TRBV6-6,TRBJ1-2
TGTGCCAGCAGCTTGAGAGAAAACTATGGCTACACCTTC,CASSLRENYGYTF,NA,NA,TRBV5-8,TRBJ1-2
TGTGCCAGCTCACCAATGGACGCTAGCTCTGGAAACACCATATATTTT,CASSPMDASSGNTIYF,NA,NA,TRBV18,TRBJ1-3
TGTGCCAGCAGTTATAGGGCTAGCGGAACGGAGACCCAGTACTTC,CASSYRASGTETQYF,NA,TRBD2,TRBV6-6,TRBJ2-5
TGCGCCAGCAGGGCTAGCGGGAGGGATACGCAGTATTTT,CASRASGRDTQYF,NA,TRBD2,TRBV5-1,TRBJ2-3
TGTGCCAGCAGCTTAGATGGGACAGTCACTGAAAAACTGTTTTTT,CASSLDGTVTEKLFF,NA,TRBD1,TRBV7-2,TRBJ1-4
TGTGCCTGGAGTGTGACAGGGGTATCACCCCTCCACTTT,CAWSVTGVSPLHF,once,TRBD1,TRBV30,TRBJ1-6
TGTGCCAGCAGCCACCCGGGGGTTAATCAGCCCCAGCATTTT,CASSHPGVNQPQHF,NA,NA,TRBV7-2,TRBJ1-5
TGTGCCAGCTTCGTGCGGGGGCCAGGAAACACCATATATTTT,CASFVRGPGNTIYF,NA,NA,TRBV18,TRBJ1-3
TGTGCCAGCTCACCTGCAGGACAGGCCCGCCAACTGTTTTTT,CASSPAGQARQLFF,NA,TRBD1,TRBV18,TRBJ1-4
TGTGCCAGTAGTGTTGGCGGGGGGCCTTACAATGAGCAGTTCTTC,CASSVGGGPYNEQFF,NA,TRBD2,TRBV19,TRBJ2-1
TGTGCCAGTATTGGGACAGCTGGGGCCAACGTCCTGACTTTC,CASIGTAGANVLTF,NA,TRBD1,TRBV19,TRBJ2-6
TGTGCCAGCAGCCAAGCTCCATACACAACTAATGAAAAACTGTTTTTT,CASSQAPYTTNEKLFF,NA,NA,TRBV14,TRBJ1-4
TGTGCCACCAGTGACCCGGACAGGGTCGATACGCAGTATTTT,CATSDPDRVDTQYF,NA,TRBD1,TRBV24-1,TRBJ2-3
TGTGCCAGCAGCTTAGTACTTGAAAAACTGTTTTTT,CASSLVLEKLFF,NA,NA,TRBV7-9,TRBJ1-4
TGCGCCAGCAGCCTAACGGGTTCGGGGCAGTTCTTC,CASSLTGSGQFF,NA,NA,TRBV5-1,TRBJ2-1
TGTGCCAGCAGCCCGGGACAGGGGGCGCATCAGCCCCAGCATTTT,CASSPGQGAHQPQHF,NA,TRBD1,TRBV7-9,TRBJ1-5